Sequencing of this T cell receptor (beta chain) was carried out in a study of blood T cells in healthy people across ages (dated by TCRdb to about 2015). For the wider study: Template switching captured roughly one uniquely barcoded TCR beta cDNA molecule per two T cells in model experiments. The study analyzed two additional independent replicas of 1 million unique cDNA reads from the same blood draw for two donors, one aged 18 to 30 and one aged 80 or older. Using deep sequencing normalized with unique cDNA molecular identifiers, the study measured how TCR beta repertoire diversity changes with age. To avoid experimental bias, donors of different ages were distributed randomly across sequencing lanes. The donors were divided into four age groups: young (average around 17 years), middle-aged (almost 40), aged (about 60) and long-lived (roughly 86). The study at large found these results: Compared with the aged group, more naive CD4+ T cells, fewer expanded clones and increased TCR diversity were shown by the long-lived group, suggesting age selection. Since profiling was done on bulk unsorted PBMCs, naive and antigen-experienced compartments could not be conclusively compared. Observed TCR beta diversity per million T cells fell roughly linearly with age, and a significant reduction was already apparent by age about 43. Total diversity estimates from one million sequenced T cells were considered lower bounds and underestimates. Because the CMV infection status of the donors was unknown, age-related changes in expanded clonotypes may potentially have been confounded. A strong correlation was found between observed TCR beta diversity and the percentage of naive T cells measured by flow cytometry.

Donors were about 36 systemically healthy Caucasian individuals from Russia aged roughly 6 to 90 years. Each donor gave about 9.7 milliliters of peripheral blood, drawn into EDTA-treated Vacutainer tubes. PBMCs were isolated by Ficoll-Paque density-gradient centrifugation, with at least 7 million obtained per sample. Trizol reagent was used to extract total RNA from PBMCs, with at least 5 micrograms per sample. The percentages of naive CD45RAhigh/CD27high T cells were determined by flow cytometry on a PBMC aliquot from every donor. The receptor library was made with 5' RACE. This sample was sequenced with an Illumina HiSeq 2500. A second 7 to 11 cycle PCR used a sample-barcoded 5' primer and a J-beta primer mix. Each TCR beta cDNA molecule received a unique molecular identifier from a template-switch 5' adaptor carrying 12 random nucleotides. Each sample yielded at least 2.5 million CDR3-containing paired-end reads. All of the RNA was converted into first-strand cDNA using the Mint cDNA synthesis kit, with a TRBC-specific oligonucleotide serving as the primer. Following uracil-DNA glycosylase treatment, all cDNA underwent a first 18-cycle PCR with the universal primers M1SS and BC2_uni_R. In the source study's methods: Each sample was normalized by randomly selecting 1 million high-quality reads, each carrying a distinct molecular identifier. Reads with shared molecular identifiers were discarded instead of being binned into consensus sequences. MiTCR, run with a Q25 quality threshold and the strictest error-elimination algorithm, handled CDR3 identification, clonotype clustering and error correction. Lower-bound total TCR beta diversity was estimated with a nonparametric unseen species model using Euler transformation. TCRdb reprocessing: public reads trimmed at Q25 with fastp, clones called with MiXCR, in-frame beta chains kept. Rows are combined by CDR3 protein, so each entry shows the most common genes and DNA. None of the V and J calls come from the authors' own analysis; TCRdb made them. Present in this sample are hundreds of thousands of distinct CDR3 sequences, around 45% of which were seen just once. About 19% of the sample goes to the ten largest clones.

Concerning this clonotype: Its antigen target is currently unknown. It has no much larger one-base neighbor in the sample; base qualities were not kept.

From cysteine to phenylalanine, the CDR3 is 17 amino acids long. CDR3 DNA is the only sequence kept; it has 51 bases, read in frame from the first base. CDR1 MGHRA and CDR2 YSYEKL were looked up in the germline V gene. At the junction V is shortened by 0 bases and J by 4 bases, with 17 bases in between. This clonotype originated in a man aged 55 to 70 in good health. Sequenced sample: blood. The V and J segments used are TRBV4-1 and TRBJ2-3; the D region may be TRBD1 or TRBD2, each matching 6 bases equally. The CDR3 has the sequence CASSQDKFGGHADTQYF. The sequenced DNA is TGCGCCAGCAGCCAAGATAAGTTCGGGGGCCACGCAGATACGCAGTATTTT.